Described below is a single T cell receptor (beta chain) sequence and its context. Its target is unknown. Trimming cost V 0 bases and J 6 bases; bases outside gene matches: 0. The CDR3 runs 14 residues. Germline V gene sequence: CDR1 MRHNA, CDR2 SNTAGT. The data are from a study of T cell responses to AZD1222 COVID-19 vaccine. Notes on the study in general: The peak T cell response came first, and repertoires were sampled only after it. Rises in breadth and depth of Spike-specific TCRs came after two AZD1222 doses.

The method was immunoSEQ multiplex PCR; TCRdb's version includes in-frame clones alone and lacks a portion of them. This sample has under 95,000 clones, with 88% found just once. Sequences were derived from peripheral blood, sampled 28 days after the second AZD1222 dose. This receptor was taken from an adult who received the AZD1222 COVID-19 vaccine. The chain couples TRBV6-4 to TRBJ2-7, with 12 bases aligning to TRBD2. This chain's CDR3 is CASSDSTSGSEQYF. CDR3 DNA: TGTGCCAGCAGTGACTCGACTAGCGGGAGCGAGCAGTACTTC.